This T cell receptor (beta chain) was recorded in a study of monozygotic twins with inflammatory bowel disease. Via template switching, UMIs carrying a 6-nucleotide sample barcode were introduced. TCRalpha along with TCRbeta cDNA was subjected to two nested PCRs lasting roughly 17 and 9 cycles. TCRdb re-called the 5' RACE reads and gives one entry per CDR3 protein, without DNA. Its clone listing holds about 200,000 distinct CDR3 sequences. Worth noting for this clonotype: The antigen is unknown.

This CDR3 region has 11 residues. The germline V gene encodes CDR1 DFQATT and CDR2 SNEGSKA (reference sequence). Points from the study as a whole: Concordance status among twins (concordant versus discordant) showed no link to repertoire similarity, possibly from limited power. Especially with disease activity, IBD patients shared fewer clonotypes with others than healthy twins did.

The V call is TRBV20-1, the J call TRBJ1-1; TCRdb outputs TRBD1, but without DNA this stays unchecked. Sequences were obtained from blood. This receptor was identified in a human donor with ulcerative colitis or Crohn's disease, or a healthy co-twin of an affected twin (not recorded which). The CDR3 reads CSAAGDTEAFF.